This T cell receptor (beta chain) was found in a study of blood T cell repertoires in COVID-19. There are 15 residues in the CDR3. CDR1 and CDR2 (germline): MNHEY, SVGAGI. V was clipped by 6 bases and J by 1 base, with 12 bases between them. This table comes from immunoSEQ multiplex PCR, and its TCRdb copy is limited to in-frame clones, with some not included. In the table there are hundreds of thousands of clones, more than 85% of which are singletons. The V call is TRBV6-5, the J call TRBJ2-2; D perhaps matches TRBD2 (5 bases). The material sequenced was peripheral blood. This receptor was identified in a human donor in a cohort sampled during active COVID-19. DNA for the CDR3: TGTGCCAGCAGCCACAGACTACAGAACACCGGGGAGCTGTTTTTT. It translates to CASSHRLQNTGELFF.